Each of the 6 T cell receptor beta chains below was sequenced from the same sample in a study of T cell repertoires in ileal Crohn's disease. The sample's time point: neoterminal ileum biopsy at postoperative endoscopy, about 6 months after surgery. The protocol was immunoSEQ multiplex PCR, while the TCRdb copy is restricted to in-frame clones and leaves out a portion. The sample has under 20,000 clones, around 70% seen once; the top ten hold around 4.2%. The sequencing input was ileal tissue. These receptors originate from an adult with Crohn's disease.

The CDR3 DNA reads TGCGCCAGCAGCCAAGGCGGGTGGGGTGGCTACACCTTC. It translates to CASSQGGWGGYTF. The chain employs TRBV4-3 and TRBJ1-2; D unresolved. Germline loops: CDR1 LGHNA, CDR2 YSLEER. CDR3 length: 13 residues. Deletions cut 1 base from V and 7 bases from J, with 10 bases between.

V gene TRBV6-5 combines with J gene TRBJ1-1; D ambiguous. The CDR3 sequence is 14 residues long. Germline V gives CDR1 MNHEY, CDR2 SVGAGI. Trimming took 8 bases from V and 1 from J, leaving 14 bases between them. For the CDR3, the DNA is TGTGCCAGCTGGATATCGCTAGGGAACACTGAAGCTTTCTTT. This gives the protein CASWISLGNTEAFF.

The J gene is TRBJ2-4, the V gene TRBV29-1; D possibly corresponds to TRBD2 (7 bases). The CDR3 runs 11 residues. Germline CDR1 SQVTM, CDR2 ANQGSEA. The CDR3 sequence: CGGGVKNIQYF. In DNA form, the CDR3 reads TGCGGAGGGGGGGTCAAAAACATTCAGTACTTC.

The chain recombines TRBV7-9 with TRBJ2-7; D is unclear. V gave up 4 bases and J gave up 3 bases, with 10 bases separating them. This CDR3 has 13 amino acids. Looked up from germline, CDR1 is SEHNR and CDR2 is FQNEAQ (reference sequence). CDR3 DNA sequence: TGTGCCAGCAGCTCCCTATTTGTCTACGAGCAGTACTTC. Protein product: CASSSLFVYEQYF.

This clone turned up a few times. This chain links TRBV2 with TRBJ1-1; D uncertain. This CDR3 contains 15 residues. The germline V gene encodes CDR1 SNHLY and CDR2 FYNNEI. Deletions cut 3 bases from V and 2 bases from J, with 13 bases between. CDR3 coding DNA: TGTGCCAGCAGTGAGGGCAGGCTCATAAACACTGAAGCTTTCTTT. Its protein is CASSEGRLINTEAFF.

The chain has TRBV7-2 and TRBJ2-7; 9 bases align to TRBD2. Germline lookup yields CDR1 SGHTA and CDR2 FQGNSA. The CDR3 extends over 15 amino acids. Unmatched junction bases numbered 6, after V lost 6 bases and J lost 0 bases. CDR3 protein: CASRSRLADSYEQYF. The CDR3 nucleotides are TGTGCCAGCAGATCCCGACTAGCGGACTCCTACGAGCAGTACTTC.